The rows below give T cell receptor beta chains drawn from one sample of a study of OX40 agonist ivuxolimab in advanced cancers. Sequencing was performed with immunoSEQ multiplex PCR; in TCRdb, only in-frame clones are kept and a portion is missing. Here the sample spans some 63,000 clones, around 87% being singletons. Sequencing was performed on CD4+ or CD8+ T cells sorted from blood, taken in a trial of the OX40 agonist ivuxolimab. The source of these receptors is an adult with an advanced solid tumor such as melanoma, head and neck, liver or kidney cancer. Each CDR3 is given with its conserved first and last residue.

v_call: TRBV11-2; j_call: TRBJ2-6; cdr3_aa: CASSFFGANVLTF
v_call: TRBV7-8; j_call: TRBJ1-1; cdr3_aa: CASSFGSLNTEAFF
v_call: TRBV5-6; j_call: TRBJ1-2; cdr3_aa: CASSSGVNYGYTF
v_call: TRBV2; j_call: TRBJ1-1; cdr3_aa: CASSERTAAFF
v_call: TRBV10-3; j_call: TRBJ2-7; cdr3_aa: CAISELASRGVYEQYF
v_call: TRBV6-5; j_call: TRBJ1-2; cdr3_aa: CASSSRQGLTYTF
v_call: TRBV6-1; j_call: TRBJ2-1; cdr3_aa: CASSEEDRGLPQFF
v_call: TRBV7-6; j_call: TRBJ1-5; cdr3_aa: CASSLGRGFEPQHF
v_call: TRBV28; j_call: TRBJ2-7; cdr3_aa: CASSLTGQNYEQYF
v_call: TRBV6-5; j_call: TRBJ2-2; cdr3_aa: CASRTQGRAGELFF
v_call: TRBV6-1; j_call: TRBJ2-5; cdr3_aa: CASTGQGLETQYF
v_call: TRBV6-5; j_call: TRBJ2-1; cdr3_aa: CASSYSGGAYNEQFF
v_call: TRBV11-2; j_call: TRBJ2-1; cdr3_aa: CASSLISGAGINNEQFF
v_call: TRBV11-3; j_call: TRBJ1-1; cdr3_aa: CASSVGSAEAFF
v_call: TRBV7-2; j_call: TRBJ2-5; cdr3_aa: CASSLLAGAQETQYF
v_call: TRBV6-5; j_call: TRBJ2-7; cdr3_aa: CASNTRRTGRHEQYF
v_call: TRBV27; j_call: TRBJ1-2; cdr3_aa: CASSSTRANYGYTF
v_call: TRBV14; j_call: TRBJ1-3; cdr3_aa: CASSQGVAGNTIYF
v_call: TRBV10-2; j_call: TRBJ2-7; cdr3_aa: CASSGVAGDEQYF
v_call: TRBV29-1; j_call: TRBJ1-4; cdr3_aa: CSARRLGSEKLFF
v_call: TRBV5-8; j_call: TRBJ2-1; cdr3_aa: CASSFDGDRYNEQFF
v_call: TRBV4-1; j_call: TRBJ2-5; cdr3_aa: CASSQADHETQYF
v_call: TRBV11-2; j_call: TRBJ1-4; cdr3_aa: CASSLGRGQGEKLFF
v_call: TRBV27; j_call: TRBJ2-1; cdr3_aa: CASSSLGILSYNEQFF
v_call: TRBV27; j_call: TRBJ2-3; cdr3_aa: CASSPPGQGIMDTQYF